Below, one T cell receptor beta chain is given with its context. The antigen is not known. Intraepithelial plus lamina propria lymphocytes were released by processing graft tissue. The data were obtained in a study of graft-versus-host responses after intestinal transplantation. Across the study: Each transplant was multivisceral, liver-intestinal, or isolated intestinal. Every recipient had anti-thymocyte globulin induction and roughly three years of tacrolimus plus steroids. Findings and limits, study-wide: Early post-transplant HvG declines showed an association with peak circulating GvH clone levels. Recipient marrow held GvH clones, some first seen in ileum or blood.

This CDR3 comprises 15 residues. Trimming stripped 1 base from V and 0 bases from J, with 9 bases between. Germline V gene data show CDR1 as MDHEN and CDR2 as SYDVKM. The repertoire was sequenced with immunoSEQ multiplex PCR; TCRdb's copy has only in-frame clones and lacks some. The table has tens of thousands of clones, around 90% seen once. The sequence came from a human patient who received an intestinal transplant, so some T cells may come from the graft donor. The genes are TRBV28 and TRBJ1-2; D unresolved. The sequencing here drew on ileum tissue, taken 350 to 400 days after transplant. The CDR3 here is CASSLLSGTNYGYTF. The CDR3 nucleotides are TGTGCCAGCAGTTTATTATCGGGGACTAACTATGGCTACACCTTC.